The 32 T cell receptor beta chains given below trace back to one sample, sequenced in a study of blood T cell repertoires in COVID-19. This table comes from immunoSEQ multiplex PCR, and its TCRdb copy is limited to in-frame clones, with some not included. Among 110,000 to 150,000 clones listed, about four fifths were seen once. Sequencing was performed on PBMCs or T cells enriched from blood (not recorded which). The receptors derive from a man between 35 and 55 years old with acute COVID-19.

This clone was detected only once. CDR3 loop: CASSQDTQEHYGYTF. CDR3 DNA: TGTGCCAGCAGCCAAGATACACAGGAGCACTATGGCTACACCTTC. The J gene is TRBJ1-2, the V gene TRBV3-1 (or the pseudogene TRBV3-2), with D possibly matching TRBD1 (5 bases). Germline CDR1 LGHDT, CDR2 YNNKEL (reference sequence). V was cut by 0 bases and J by 3 bases, with 11 bases left in between. This CDR3 spans 15 amino acids.

The chain employs TRBV18 and TRBJ1-3, with a possible D match to TRBD1 (5 bases). The CDR3 runs 15 residues. V lost 6 bases and J 4 bases, leaving 16 bases between the germline ends. Germline loops: CDR1 KGHSH, CDR2 LQKENI. The CDR3, as DNA: TGTGCCAGCTCCCTCGGCGCAGGGTCCGGAAACACCATATATTTT. The encoded protein is CASSLGAGSGNTIYF. Supplemented by reference TRBV18 and TRBJ1-3, the full variable domain reads NAGVMQNPRHLVRRRGQEARLRCSPMKGHSHVYWYRQLPEEGLKFMVYLQKENIIDESGMPKERFSAEFPKEGPSILRIQQVVRGDSAAYFCASSLGAGSGNTIYFGEGSWLTVV.

The chain has TRBV6-5 and TRBJ1-6; no clear D gene. With 4 bases removed from V and 6 bases from J, the gap between germline ends came to 7 bases. Germline assignment: CDR1 MNHEY and CDR2 SVGAGI. The length of the CDR3 is 13 residues. In nucleotides, the CDR3 is TGTGCCAGCAGTTTTACCGGTAATTCACCCCTCCACTTT. Protein sequence: CASSFTGNSPLHF.

This chain uses TRBV11-2 with TRBJ1-2; D is perhaps TRBD1 (5 bases). CDR1 SGHAT and CDR2 FQNNGV come from the germline V gene. This CDR3 is 15 amino acids long. The V end was cut by 5 bases, the J end by 2 bases, with 15 bases between. This chain's CDR3 is CASSPSGGNNYGYTF. The CDR3 DNA sequence: TGTGCCAGCAGCCCCTCGGGGGGGAACAACTATGGCTACACCTTC.

The genes are TRBV2 and TRBJ1-5; unclear D gene. This CDR3 contains 13 residues. CDR1 and CDR2 from the germline V gene are SNHLY and FYNNEI. V gave up 6 bases and J gave up 6 bases, with 12 bases separating them. In DNA, the CDR3 is TGTGCCAGCAGGCCCACCAGCGGTCAGCCCCAGCATTTT. Protein: CASRPTSGQPQHF.

Only a few counts were recorded for this clone. The chain employs TRBV7-2 and TRBJ1-1; no clear D gene. Trimming cost V 1 base and J 1 base, with 10 bases left between them. The CDR3 has 15 residues. Per the germline V gene, CDR1 is SGHTA and CDR2 is FQGNSA. In DNA form, the CDR3 reads TGTGCCAGCAGCTTAGGGGCAGTGACGAACACTGAAGCTTTCTTT. This encodes CASSLGAVTNTEAFF. Together with reference TRBV7-2 and TRBJ1-1, the CDR3 gives the full variable domain: GAGVSQSPSNKVTEKGKDVELRCDPISGHTALYWYRQSLGQGLEFLIYFQGNSAPDKSGLPSDRFSAERTGGSVSTLTIQRTQQEDSAVYLCASSLGAVTNTEAFFGQGTRLTVV.

This chain links TRBV7-2 with TRBJ2-3; possible D gene TRBD1, 6 bases. Between the trimmed V and J ends, which lost 5 bases and 10 bases, there was a span of 19 bases. The V gene's germline CDR1 is SGHTA and CDR2 FQGNSA. This CDR3 has 14 residues. CDR3: CASSPGVRGWAQYF. As DNA, the CDR3 is TGTGCCAGCAGCCCAGGGGTCCGGGGCTGGGCGCAGTATTTT.

The V gene is TRBV7-6, the J gene TRBJ1-1, with no clear D. CDR1 is SGHVS, CDR2 FNYEAQ, per germline. The CDR3 runs 17 residues. Trimming left V 2 bases short and J 0 bases short, with 16 bases between. CDR3 in DNA: TGTGCCAGCAGCTTACAACCCAGGATAGCGATGAACACTGAAGCTTTCTTT. Translating gives CASSLQPRIAMNTEAFF.

The CDR3 region has the DNA TGTGCCAGTAGTCCGGACAGGGAATCTGGCGAGCAGTACTTC. Protein: CASSPDRESGEQYF. V usage is TRBV19 and J usage is TRBJ2-7; 8 positions agree with TRBD1. The CDR3 spans 14 residues. The ends lost 5 bases at V and 6 bases at J; junction bases unmatched: 9. Germline V gene data show CDR1 as LNHDA and CDR2 as SQIVND (reference sequence).

This sequence joins TRBV19 and TRBJ1-5, with D possibly TRBD1 on 5 matching bases. The CDR3 is made up of 15 amino acids. Trimming pared 3 bases from V and 2 bases from J, leaving 11 bases between. Germline lookup yields CDR1 LNHDA and CDR2 SQIVND (reference sequence). CDR3 sequence (DNA): TGTGCCAGTAGTATTATGGCCAGGGGCAATCAGCCCCAGCATTTT. Its protein product is CASSIMARGNQPQHF.

The CDR3 loop reads CASSVQGIGNTEAFF. CDR3 in DNA: TGTGCCAGCAGCGTACAGGGAATCGGGAACACTGAAGCTTTCTTT. The rearrangement joins TRBV11-3 to TRBJ1-1; perhaps TRBD1 as D (6 bases). CDR1 SGHNT and CDR2 YENEEA come from the germline V gene. Trimming removed 5 bases at V and 1 base at J, with 14 bases between. The CDR3 consists of 15 residues. Filled out from reference TRBV11-3 and TRBJ1-1, the complete variable domain reads EAGVVQSPRYKIIEKKQPVAFWCNPISGHNTLYWYLQNLGQGPELLIRYENEEAVDDSQLPKDRFSAERLKGVDSTLKIQPAELGDSAVYLCASSVQGIGNTEAFFGQGTRLTVV.

J is TRBJ1-1 and V is TRBV7-8; D unresolved. Trimming removed 1 base from V and 1 base from J, with 7 bases in between. Germline V CDR1 and CDR2: SGHVS, FQNEAQ. This CDR3 is 14 amino acids long. The CDR3 nucleotides read TGTGCCAGCAGCTTAGGCGCGGCGAACACTGAAGCTTTCTTT. The encoded protein is CASSLGAANTEAFF.

CDR3 nucleotides: TGTGCCAGCAGTGTTCTGGGGACAGGGTCGGACGAGCAGTACTTC. It translates to CASSVLGTGSDEQYF. This chain joins TRBV25-1 and TRBJ2-7, with TRBD1 matching over 9 bases. The CDR3 is made up of 15 amino acids. V dropped 4 bases and J dropped 5; count of bases not matched to a gene: 9. Germline V CDR1 and CDR2: MGHDK, SYGVNS.

V usage is TRBV10-2 and J usage is TRBJ2-1; 9 positions match TRBD2. Germline V gene sequence: CDR1 WSHSY, CDR2 SAAADI. This CDR3 region has 15 residues. V dropped 6 bases and J dropped 4; count of bases not matched to a gene: 7. The CDR3 DNA sequence: TGCGCCAGCAGACTTAGCGGGAGCGCGTACAATGAGCAGTTCTTC. It is translated as CASRLSGSAYNEQFF.

The V and J genes are TRBV30 and TRBJ2-3, with TRBD2 matching 8 bases. CDR1 is GTSNPN, CDR2 SVGIG, per germline (reference sequence). The CDR3 extends over 15 amino acids. V shed 2 bases, J shed 0 bases, and the junction held 4 bases outside the gene matches. DNA for the CDR3: TGTGCCTGGAGTTTGGCTAGCGGGAGCACAGATACGCAGTATTTT. Protein product: CAWSLASGSTDTQYF.

The chain recombines TRBV7-2 with TRBJ2-4; 7 bases are a match to TRBD2. The length of the CDR3 is 14 residues. V gave up 5 bases and J gave up 8 bases; unmatched junction bases: 9. Per the germline V gene, CDR1 is SGHTA and CDR2 is FQGNSA. The CDR3 here is CASSLHRGEDIQYF. CDR3 coding DNA: TGTGCCAGCAGCCTCCATCGGGGGGAAGACATTCAGTACTTC.

The chain has TRBV12-3 or TRBV12-4 and TRBJ2-5; 9 nucleotides line up with TRBD2. The CDR3 consists of 13 residues. Unmatched junction bases numbered 3, after V lost 8 bases and J lost 2 bases. The CDR3 DNA is TGTGCCAGCGGCGGGGGGGCACAAGAGACCCAGTACTTC. Its protein is CASGGGAQETQYF.

The chain combines TRBV12-3 or TRBV12-4 with TRBJ1-1, with 9 bases aligning to TRBD1. This CDR3 has 13 residues. V gave up 3 bases and J gave up 5 bases; unmatched junction bases: 1. This CDR3 reads CASSLGQGTEAFF. CDR3 nucleotides: TGTGCCAGCAGTTTGGGACAGGGTACTGAAGCTTTCTTT.

The chain couples TRBV19 to TRBJ2-2; weak D call: TRBD2 (6 bases). V lost 10 bases and J lost 1, with 13 bases in between. This CDR3 is 14 amino acids long. Germline CDR1 reads LNHDA; CDR2 reads SQIVND (reference sequence). The CDR3 DNA is TGTGCCACGACTCGGGGGTTGAACACCGGGGAGCTGTTTTTT. This gives the protein CATTRGLNTGELFF.

The chain has TRBV27 and TRBJ2-7; D is unclear. The CDR3 loop spans 13 amino acids. V was pared by 6 bases and J by 1 base, with 10 bases between. Germline values: CDR1 MNHEY, CDR2 SMNVEV (reference sequence). The CDR3 nucleotides are TGTGCCAGCAGCCGCCGGGTTTCCTACGAGCAGTACTTC. The encoded protein is CASSRRVSYEQYF.

The chain recombines TRBV12-3 or TRBV12-4 with TRBJ2-3; maybe TRBD1 (5 bases). The V and J ends lost 6 bases and 13 bases respectively, with 17 bases between them. This CDR3 has 12 residues. CDR3 sequence: CASRSPTGFKYF. CDR3 sequence (DNA): TGTGCCAGCAGATCGCCTACAGGTTTTAAGTATTTT.

The chain employs TRBV5-1 and TRBJ2-1, with 9 bases aligning to TRBD1. The CDR3 runs to 15 residues. V lost 4 bases to trimming and J lost 4 bases; unmatched junction nucleotides: 6. Per the germline V gene, CDR1 is SGHRS and CDR2 is YFSETQ. CDR3: CASSPGQGKYNEQFF. CDR3 nucleotide sequence: TGCGCCAGCAGCCCAGGACAGGGGAAGTACAATGAGCAGTTCTTC. Full variable domain (remainder filled in from reference TRBV5-1 and TRBJ2-1): KAGVTQTPRYLIKTRGQQVTLSCSPISGHRSVSWYQQTPGQGLQFLFEYFSETQRNKGNFPGRFSGRQFSNSRSEMNVSTLELGDSALYLCASSPGQGKYNEQFFGPGTRLTVL.

This clone was detected only a few times. The chain joins TRBV18 to TRBJ2-7; tentatively, D is TRBD1 (7 bases). The CDR3 loop spans 15 amino acids. V was pared by 5 bases and J by 2 bases, with 16 bases between. The V gene's germline CDR1 is KGHSH and CDR2 LQKENI. The CDR3 DNA is TGTGCCAGCTCAGCGGGGATGACAGGGCCCTACGAGCAGTACTTC. Translated: CASSAGMTGPYEQYF.

This chain connects TRBV4-2 to TRBJ2-1; D is possibly TRBD1 (6 bases). There are 17 residues in the CDR3. Deletions cut 4 bases from V and 7 bases from J, with 23 bases between. Germline CDR1 reads LGHNA; CDR2 reads YNFKEQ. The CDR3 loop is CASSPRARDTVLNEQFF. The CDR3, as DNA: TGTGCCAGCAGCCCCAGGGCTCGGGACACGGTCTTAAATGAGCAGTTCTTC.

This chain's CDR3 is CASSQGEAWTEAFF. CDR3 DNA sequence: TGTGCCAGTAGTCAAGGGGAGGCGTGGACTGAAGCTTTCTTT. The J gene is TRBJ1-1, the V gene TRBV19; D is possibly TRBD1 (5 bases). CDR3 length equals 14 residues. V was cut by 5 bases and J by 5 bases, with 15 bases left in between. The germline gives CDR1 LNHDA, CDR2 SQIVND (reference sequence).

V usage is TRBV9 and J usage is TRBJ1-6, with a tentative D call TRBD1 (6 bases). The CDR3 is made up of 17 amino acids. The ends were cut back, 4 bases at V and 4 bases at J, with 18 bases in the middle. Germline V gene data show CDR1 as SGDLS and CDR2 as YYNGEE. The CDR3 DNA sequence: TGTGCCAGCAGCTCGGGAGGGGGGTATGATTATAATTCACCCCTCCACTTT. This gives the protein CASSSGGGYDYNSPLHF.

The sample holds one count of this clone. The chain is built from TRBV7-2 and TRBJ2-7; tentatively, D is TRBD2 (5 bases). This CDR3 contains 14 residues. Germline V gene sequence: CDR1 SGHTA, CDR2 FQGNSA. V lost 7 bases, J lost 2 bases, and 15 bases lay in between. CDR3 region: CASTPGIATYEQYF. The DNA for the CDR3 is TGTGCCAGCACCCCCGGGATAGCTACCTACGAGCAGTACTTC.

In its sample, this clone was seen a few times. The chain has TRBV12-3 or TRBV12-4 and TRBJ2-7; 7 bases map to TRBD1. This CDR3 spans 12 amino acids. The V segment lost 5 bases and the J segment 5 bases; nucleotides outside the gene matches: 3. CDR3 nucleotide sequence: TGTGCCAGCAGTCACACAGGGGACGAGCAGTACTTC. Amino acid sequence: CASSHTGDEQYF.

The V and J genes are TRBV5-4 and TRBJ1-4, with TRBD1 as a possible D gene (5 bases). Per the germline V gene, CDR1 is SGHNT and CDR2 is YYREEE (reference sequence). The CDR3 totals 16 residues. V shed 0 bases and J shed 4 bases, with 13 bases lying between them. CDR3 sequence (DNA): TGTGCCAGCAGCTTGGCCGTCGCAGGGTTTAATGAAAAACTGTTTTTT. Protein product: CASSLAVAGFNEKLFF.

V is TRBV6-2 or TRBV6-3 and J is TRBJ2-1; 7 bases line up with TRBD2. This CDR3 region has 13 residues. The V segment lost 6 bases and the J segment 9 bases; nucleotides outside the gene matches: 8. Germline CDR1 MNHEY, CDR2 SVGEGT. The chain's CDR3 is CASRPPGLTEQFF. The CDR3 DNA sequence: TGTGCCAGCAGACCTCCGGGACTAACTGAGCAGTTCTTC.

The V gene is TRBV27, the J gene TRBJ1-5; D is unclear. Trimming took 0 bases from V and 0 from J, leaving 15 bases between them. The CDR3 has 18 amino acids. Germline-derived CDR1 and CDR2 are MNHEY and SMNVEV (reference sequence). CDR3 DNA: TGTGCCAGCAGTTTATCTTCCTCCCCGTCTTATAGCAATCAGCCCCAGCATTTT. Translated, it gives CASSLSSSPSYSNQPQHF.

This clone is a singleton in its sample. This sequence joins TRBV5-1 and TRBJ1-1; D not resolved. Looked up from germline, CDR1 is SGHRS and CDR2 is YFSETQ. The CDR3 is made up of 14 amino acids. Trimming cost V 0 bases and J 6 bases, with 12 bases left between them. The CDR3 region has the DNA TGCGCCAGCAGCTTGGATGGTCAGCGAGCTGAAGCTTTCTTT. Protein product: CASSLDGQRAEAFF.